This T cell receptor (beta chain) emerged from a study of T cell clones after liver transplantation. Measured with immunoSEQ multiplex PCR; TCRdb has only the in-frame clones, and not every one. Of 50,000 or so clones listed, over 65% were seen once; the top ten hold 9.5% to 10%. This CDR3 spans 14 amino acids. V gave up 5 bases and J gave up 7 bases; unmatched junction bases: 7. Per germline, CDR1 MNHEY and CDR2 SMNVEV (reference sequence). This TCR derives from a human patient who received a liver transplant. These T cells may partly come from the graft donor. This specimen was CD4+ T cells from blood, taken roughly 56 months after liver transplant. This chain joins TRBV27 and TRBJ1-4; TRBD1 aligns across 7 bases. As DNA, the CDR3 is TGTGCCAGCAGTCGACGACAGGGAGGTGAAAAACTGTTTTTT. Residues: CASSRRQGGEKLFF.